This T cell receptor beta chain emerged from a study of blood T cell repertoires in COVID-19. Study-wide context: Samples taken during acute and convalescent COVID-19 were collected in the United States, Italy and Spain.

Only in-frame clones appear in the TCRdb table, and some are missing; sequencing was by immunoSEQ multiplex PCR. The sample lists approximately 49,000 clones, over 80% seen once, with 1.5% to 2% in the top ten. The trim removed 6 bases at V and 4 bases at J, leaving 6 bases unmatched. Per germline, CDR1 LNHDA and CDR2 SQIVND (reference sequence). The CDR3 length is 14 residues. The chain carries TRBV19 and TRBJ1-1, with TRBD1 matching over 9 bases. Input material: peripheral blood. This receptor was identified in a man over 45 with acute or convalescent COVID-19. The CDR3 coding sequence is TGTGCCAGTAGCAACAGGGGGCGGTTCACTGAAGCTTTCTTT. As protein: CASSNRGRFTEAFF.